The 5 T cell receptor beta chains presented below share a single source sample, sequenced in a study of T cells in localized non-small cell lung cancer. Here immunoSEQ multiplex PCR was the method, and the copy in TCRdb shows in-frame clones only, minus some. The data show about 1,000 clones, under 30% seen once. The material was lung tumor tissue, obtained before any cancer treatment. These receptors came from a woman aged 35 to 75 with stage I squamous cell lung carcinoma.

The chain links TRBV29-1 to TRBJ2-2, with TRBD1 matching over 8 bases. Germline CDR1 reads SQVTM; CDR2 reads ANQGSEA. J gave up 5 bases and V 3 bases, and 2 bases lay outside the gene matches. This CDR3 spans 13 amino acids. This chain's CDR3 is CSVDRQGTGELFF. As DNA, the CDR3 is TGCAGCGTTGACAGACAGGGGACCGGGGAGCTGTTTTTT.

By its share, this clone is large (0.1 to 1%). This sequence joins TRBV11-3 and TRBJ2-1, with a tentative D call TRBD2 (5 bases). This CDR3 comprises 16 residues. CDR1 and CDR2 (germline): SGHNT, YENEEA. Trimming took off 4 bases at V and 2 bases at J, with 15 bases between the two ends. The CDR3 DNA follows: TGTGCCAGCAGCTCCGAGGGCCCACTCGCCTACAATGAGCAGTTCTTC. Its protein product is CASSSEGPLAYNEQFF.

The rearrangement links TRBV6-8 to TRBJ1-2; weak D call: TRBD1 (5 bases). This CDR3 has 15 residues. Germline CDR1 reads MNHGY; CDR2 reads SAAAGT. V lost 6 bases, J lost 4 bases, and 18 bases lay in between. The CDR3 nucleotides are TGTGCCAGCAGCCCACGCCCGACAGATCCCTATGGCTACACCTTC. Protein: CASSPRPTDPYGYTF.

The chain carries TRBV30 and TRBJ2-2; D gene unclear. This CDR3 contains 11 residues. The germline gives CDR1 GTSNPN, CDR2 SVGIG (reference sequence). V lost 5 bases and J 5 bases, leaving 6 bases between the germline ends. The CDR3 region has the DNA TGTGCCTGGTGGGGAACCGGGGAGCTGTTTTTT. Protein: CAWWGTGELFF.

CDR3 region: CASSQVPWGTYNSPLHF. The CDR3 region has the DNA TGCGCCAGCAGCCAAGTACCTTGGGGCACCTATAATTCACCCCTCCACTTT. V and J are TRBV4-1 and TRBJ1-6, with D tentatively TRBD1 (5 bases). Trimming left V 1 base short and J 2 bases short, with 12 bases between. CDR3 size: 17 residues. Germline values: CDR1 MGHRA, CDR2 YSYEKL.